Shown below are 14 T cell receptor beta chains from a single sample sequenced in a study of T cells in localized non-small cell lung cancer. The method was immunoSEQ multiplex PCR; TCRdb's version includes in-frame clones alone and lacks a portion of them. The sample has about 13,000 clones; about 80% are singletons. The starting material was peripheral blood, obtained before any cancer treatment. The source is a male donor aged 60 or over with stage I squamous cell lung carcinoma.

The table lists this clone with a few counts. The chain uses TRBV15 and TRBJ1-4; a weak D match, TRBD1 (5 bases). Germline CDR1 LNHNV, CDR2 YYDKDF (reference sequence). V lost 1 base, J lost 7 bases, and 19 bases lay in between. The CDR3 is 17 residues long. The CDR3 protein is CATSRGELAGSSEKLFF. DNA for the CDR3: TGTGCCACCAGCAGAGGGGAGCTGGCAGGGTCGAGTGAAAAACTGTTTTTT.

The V call is TRBV7-3, the J call TRBJ2-2; no clear D. The V end was cut by 4 bases, the J end by 8 bases, with 8 bases between. The CDR3 contains 12 residues. Per the germline V gene, CDR1 is SGHTA and CDR2 is FQGTGA. The CDR3 nucleotides are TGTGCCAGCAGCTCACTCGCAGGGGAGCTGTTTTTT. Its translation is CASSSLAGELFF.

This sequence joins TRBV29-1 and TRBJ1-4; D not resolved. This CDR3 has 13 residues. Germline CDR1 reads SQVTM; CDR2 reads ANQGSEA. V was shortened by 4 bases and J by 0 bases, with 6 bases between the two germline ends. The DNA for the CDR3 is TGCAGCGTTGGGCATACAACTAATGAAAAACTGTTTTTT. Translating gives CSVGHTTNEKLFF.

The rearrangement joins TRBV15 to TRBJ1-1, with D hard to call. V was clipped by 8 bases and J by 1 base, with 5 bases between them. CDR1 and CDR2 from the germline V gene are LNHNV and YYDKDF (reference sequence). The CDR3 has 11 amino acids. CDR3 DNA sequence: TGTGCCACCGGGGAGAACACTGAAGCTTTCTTT. It yields the protein CATGENTEAFF.

This chain uses TRBV6-1 with TRBJ2-1; D is unresolved. Germline V gene sequence: CDR1 MNHNS, CDR2 SASEGT. The CDR3 totals 16 residues. Between the trimmed V and J ends, which lost 4 bases and 0 bases, there was a span of 13 bases. CDR3 nucleotides: TGTGCCAGCAGTGTAGGGCTGTCGAGCTCCTACAATGAGCAGTTCTTC. It is translated as CASSVGLSSSYNEQFF.

This clone showed up just once. The chain uses TRBV6-1 and TRBJ2-1; 11 bases align to TRBD2. After removal of 6 bases from V and 5 bases from J, the junction contained 3 bases not matched to a gene. CDR1 and CDR2 from the germline V gene are MNHNS and SASEGT. The CDR3 runs 14 residues. CDR3 nucleotide sequence: TGTGCCAGCAGGGGGACTAGCGGCCACAATGAGCAGTTCTTC. Translation: CASRGTSGHNEQFF.

The chain has TRBV5-6 and TRBJ2-7; D uncertain. V gave up 2 bases and J gave up 4 bases, with 4 bases separating them. Per the germline V gene, CDR1 is SGHDT and CDR2 is YYEEEE. CDR3 length equals 11 residues. This CDR3 is CASSFGYEQYF. The CDR3 DNA is TGTGCCAGCAGCTTCGGGTACGAGCAGTACTTC.

This clone occurred a few times. This rearrangement joins TRBV5-1 to TRBJ1-1; 7 bases match TRBD1. The CDR3 is 14 residues long. The germline gives CDR1 SGHRS, CDR2 YFSETQ. V lost 2 bases and J lost 4; bases outside the gene matches: 5. CDR3 in DNA: TGCGCCAGCAGCTTTTCTGCAGGGGGCACTGAAGCTTTCTTT. As protein: CASSFSAGGTEAFF.

The CDR3 sequence is CASRAYPNTGELFF. CDR3 DNA: TGCGCCTCCAGGGCTTATCCGAACACCGGGGAGCTGTTTTTT. This sequence joins TRBV4-1 and TRBJ2-2; D might be TRBD1 (5 bases). CDR3 length: 14 amino acids. Germline V lookup: CDR1 MGHRA, CDR2 YSYEKL. V was trimmed by 11 bases and J by 0 bases, leaving 13 bases between them.

J is TRBJ2-7 and V is TRBV6-6; D uncertain. V lost 2 bases, J lost 4 bases, and 6 bases lay in between. CDR1 and CDR2 (germline): MNHNY, SVGAGI (reference sequence). The CDR3 totals 12 residues. This chain's CDR3 is CASSYEAYEQYF. The CDR3 nucleotides read TGTGCCAGCAGTTACGAGGCGTACGAGCAGTACTTC.

CDR3: CASSLIAQSYNEQFF. For the CDR3, the DNA is TGTGCCAGCAGTTTAATAGCCCAATCCTACAATGAGCAGTTCTTC. J is TRBJ2-1 and V is TRBV27; D unresolved. Germline CDR1 MNHEY, CDR2 SMNVEV (reference sequence). The CDR3 is 15 amino acids. The V end was cut by 2 bases, the J end by 1 base, with 9 bases between.

The chain recombines TRBV7-9 with TRBJ2-1; 8 nucleotides agree with TRBD1. J was trimmed by 0 bases and V by 4 bases; bases with no gene match: 5. This CDR3 comprises 16 residues. The V gene's germline CDR1 is SEHNR and CDR2 FQNEAQ (reference sequence). The CDR3 DNA is TGTGCCAGCAGCTGGTACAGGGGGAGCTCCTACAATGAGCAGTTCTTC. Amino acids: CASSWYRGSSYNEQFF.

CDR3 DNA: TGTGCCAGCAGTGGCCCCGTGGGCCGGGAGCTGTTTTTT. Encoded protein: CASSGPVGRELFF. The V and J genes are TRBV2 and TRBJ2-2; D gene uncertain. Per the germline V gene, CDR1 is SNHLY and CDR2 is FYNNEI. Trimming took 4 bases from V and 9 from J, leaving 12 bases between them. The CDR3 spans 13 residues.

The chain has TRBV5-4 and TRBJ2-7; 9 positions agree with TRBD2. V shed 4 bases, J shed 7 bases, and the junction held 15 bases outside the gene matches. Germline CDR1 is SGHNT and CDR2 is YYREEE (reference sequence). The CDR3 has 16 amino acids. The CDR3 bases are TGTGCCAGCAGCACCGAAGGCGGGAGGGCCGGGAGGGAGCAGTACTTC. Protein product: CASSTEGGRAGREQYF.